The 3 T cell receptor beta chains in this list originate from one sample, sequenced in a study of blood T cell repertoires in COVID-19 (dated by TCRdb to 2019 to 2021). To prepare the library, the immunoSEQ multiplex PCR assay was applied. In its TCRdb copy, this immuneACCESS table keeps in-frame sequences only and misses some clones. Where compared with another copy, unresolved V genes explain less than half of these, and the others have no known cause. This sample lists about 120,000 clones; approximately 84% were detected once. Roughly 1.4% of the sample lies in the top ten. Source material: peripheral blood. The receptors shown here come from a middle-aged man with acute or convalescent COVID-19.

The chain recombines TRBV18 with TRBJ1-6; 9 bases agree with TRBD1. In germline, CDR1 is KGHSH, CDR2 LQKENI. J lost 10 bases, V lost 8 bases, and 6 bases had no gene match. This CDR3 comprises 13 residues. CDR3 bases: TGTGCCAGCAGACAGGGGGATTTATCACCCCTCCACTTT. Its translation: CASRQGDLSPLHF.

The gene calls are TRBV15 and TRBJ1-3; 8 bases match TRBD1. V dropped 3 bases and J dropped 2; count of bases not matched to a gene: 12. This CDR3 has 18 amino acids. From germline, CDR1 is LNHNV and CDR2 YYDKDF (reference sequence). The CDR3 here is CATSRGRGQGAAGNTIYF. CDR3 sequence (DNA): TGTGCCACCAGCAGGGGCCGTGGACAGGGAGCAGCTGGAAACACCATATATTTT.

This CDR3 is CASSTPTSGMETQYF. The CDR3 DNA reads as TGTGCCAGCAGTACCCCGACTAGCGGGATGGAGACCCAGTACTTC. This chain uses TRBV6-2 or TRBV6-3 with TRBJ2-5, with 11 bases fitting TRBD2. Trimming took 5 bases from V and 5 from J; bases not matched to a gene: 7. CDR1 and CDR2 (germline): MNHEY, SVGEGT. This CDR3 has 15 residues.